This TCR beta chain was captured by sequencing in a study of cytomegalovirus exposure and HLA in healthy donors. On the study more broadly: A preliminary data release comprised roughly 80 million unique TCRs obtained from HLA-typed donors. Study findings and constraints: Most TCR beta V segments were productive about 90% or about 30% of the time in an earlier analysis.

Use of 60 Vbeta and 13 Jbeta primers characterized the PCR. In the original analysis: Among the unique TCR beta chains that a later analysis counted, about 81 million in all, about 10 million were shared. The table came from immunoSEQ multiplex PCR; TCRdb's copy has only in-frame clones and leaves some out. V, J and clone size are taken as reported in that table, and D and trimming were inferred from the DNA itself. The repertoire holds about 160,000 clones, with approximately 88% as singletons. The donors were healthy bone marrow donors. As concerns this clone: Its antigen is not identified.

The germline V gene encodes CDR1 MNHEY and CDR2 SVGAGI. Germline trimming cut 4 bases from V and 7 bases from J; bases unmatched to any gene: 5. The CDR3 has 14 residues. The chain is built from TRBV6-5 and TRBJ2-1; 9 bases line up with TRBD2. The receptor was isolated from a woman between 18 and 29 years old in good health and CMV-seronegative. The sample taken for sequencing was PBMCs. This chain's CDR3 is CASSFRLAENEQFF. The CDR3 DNA reads TGTGCCAGCAGTTTCAGACTAGCGGAGAATGAGCAGTTCTTC.